This entry lists 5 T cell receptor beta chains sequenced from one sample in a study of T cells in Graves' hyperthyroidism and ophthalmopathy. Amplification of TCR beta CDR3 regions was performed using RNA transcripts as template. HTBI primers were the set used in a first-round RT-PCR of the TCR CDR3. TCRdb redid the calling of the multiplex PCR reads with MiXCR, one entry per CDR3 protein. Found here are 300,000 to 400,000 distinct CDR3 sequences, 15% to 20% of them singletons; the top ten hold around two fifths. The sample consisted of blood. All receptors derive from a man between 18 and 29 years old with Graves' ophthalmopathy.

This chain joins TRBV20-1 and TRBJ1-2, with a tentative D call TRBD1 (6 bases). Trimming pared 6 bases from V and 4 bases from J, leaving 12 bases between. The CDR3 runs to 12 residues. Looked up from germline, CDR1 is DFQATT and CDR2 is SNEGSKA (reference sequence). This chain's CDR3 is CSAGGGVYGYTF. The CDR3 DNA is TGCAGTGCCGGGGGCGGGGTCTATGGCTACACCTTC.

The rearrangement links TRBV20-1 to TRBJ2-2, with 10 bases aligning to TRBD2. Germline CDR1 DFQATT, CDR2 SNEGSKA (reference sequence). The V and J ends lost 0 bases and 1 base, in that order; junction bases with no gene match: 2. The CDR3 is made up of 16 amino acids. The CDR3 coding sequence is TGCAGTGCTAGAGATCCTAGCGGGGGGAACACCGGGGAGCTGTTTTTT. It codes for CSARDPSGGNTGELFF.

This clonotype has only a few counts. V is TRBV15 and J is TRBJ2-7; D is possibly TRBD1 (6 bases). The CDR3 is 13 amino acids. Germline V gives CDR1 LNHNV, CDR2 YYDKDF (reference sequence). Trimming stripped 6 bases from V and 2 bases from J, with 11 bases between. CDR3 coding DNA: TGTGCCACCAGTAAGGACAGCCCCTACGAGCAGTACTTC. It specifies CATSKDSPYEQYF.

The chain joins TRBV6-2 or TRBV6-3 to TRBJ1-3; no reliable D call. The CDR3 has 15 residues. Per the germline V gene, CDR1 is MNHEY and CDR2 is SVGEGT. Trimming took off 6 bases at V and 4 bases at J, with 16 bases between the two ends. The CDR3 spells CASSQGRDFGNTIYF. DNA of the CDR3: TGTGCCAGCAGCCAAGGACGGGATTTCGGAAACACCATATATTTT.

At least ten counts were recorded for this clonotype. The chain uses TRBV12-3 or TRBV12-4 and TRBJ2-5; TRBD1 aligns across 7 bases. V trimming: 4 bases; J trimming: 1 base; junction bases outside the gene matches: 6. The length of the CDR3 is 15 residues. CDR3 nucleotides: TGTGCCAGCAGTTCCCAAGACAGGGTCCAAGAGACCCAGTACTTC. Translated: CASSSQDRVQETQYF.